These 23 T cell receptor beta chains came from one sample sequenced in a study of OX40 agonist ivuxolimab in advanced cancers. Sequenced by immunoSEQ multiplex PCR; TCRdb stores in-frame clones only, minus some. The data hold about 91,000 clones, with around 88% observed a single time. The source was CD4+ or CD8+ T cells sorted from blood, collected in a trial of the OX40 agonist ivuxolimab. These receptors all stem from an adult with an advanced solid tumor such as melanoma, head and neck, liver or kidney cancer.

With regard to this clone: One junction end disagrees with the germline gene, perhaps due to a read error. This chain uses TRBV5-4 with TRBJ2-7, with 11 bases identical to TRBD1. Germline assignment: CDR1 SGHNT and CDR2 YYREEE (reference sequence). CDR3 length: 14 amino acids. CDR3 in amino acids: CASSQDRGLYEQYF. The CDR3 DNA reads TGCGCCAGCAGCCAGGACAGGGGGCTCTACGAGCAGTACTTC.

The V call is TRBV19, the J call TRBJ2-5; TRBD1 agrees at 12 bases. The V gene's germline CDR1 is LNHDA and CDR2 SQIVND (reference sequence). The CDR3 has 17 amino acids. J lost 0 bases, V lost 8 bases, and 10 bases had no gene match. As DNA, the CDR3 is TGTGCCAGTGGGACAGGGGGCCCAATCGAGTACCAAGAGACCCAGTACTTC. Protein product: CASGTGGPIEYQETQYF.

The chain joins TRBV2 to TRBJ1-2; D gene uncertain. Trimming removed 2 bases at V and 5 bases at J, with 9 bases between. Germline values: CDR1 SNHLY, CDR2 FYNNEI. This CDR3 region has 13 residues. CDR3 sequence (DNA): TGTGCCAGCAGTGAAAACTCCAATTATGGCTACACCTTC. Translating it yields CASSENSNYGYTF.

The chain carries TRBV19 and TRBJ1-5; D not certain. The CDR3 is 12 residues long. CDR1 is LNHDA and CDR2 is SQIVND in the germline V gene (reference sequence). V lost 5 bases to trimming and J lost 5 bases, with 7 bases between them. CDR3 nucleotide sequence: TGTGCCAGTAGTGGAGCATATCAGCCCCAGCATTTT. It encodes CASSGAYQPQHF.

The chain is built from TRBV6-6 and TRBJ2-1; D remains unclear. Germline loops: CDR1 MNHNY, CDR2 SVGAGI (reference sequence). Trimming took off 5 bases at V and 6 bases at J, with 8 bases between the two ends. The CDR3 is 12 residues long. CDR3 bases: TGTGCCAGCAGTCCAGGTAGCAATGAGCAGTTCTTC. This translates into CASSPGSNEQFF.

Only a few counts were recorded for this clone. The rearrangement uses TRBV7-9 and TRBJ1-2; D not resolved. V lost 0 bases, J lost 8 bases, and 10 bases lay in between. The V gene's germline CDR1 is SEHNR and CDR2 FQNEAQ (reference sequence). This CDR3 is built from 13 residues. The CDR3 nucleotides are TGTGCCAGCAGCTTAGCGGGAGGGTCCGGCTACACCTTC. Translating gives CASSLAGGSGYTF.

In this sample, this clone turned up a few times. This chain links TRBV7-9 with TRBJ2-3; D possibly matches TRBD1 or TRBD2 (5 bases each). Per germline, CDR1 SEHNR and CDR2 FQNEAQ (reference sequence). This CDR3 spans 14 amino acids. Trimming left V 1 base short and J 2 bases short, with 7 bases between. CDR3 amino acids: CASSLGGATDTQYF. The DNA for the CDR3 is TGTGCCAGCAGCTTAGGAGGGGCCACAGATACGCAGTATTTT.

The rearrangement joins TRBV2 to TRBJ1-1; 7 bases are a match to TRBD1. This CDR3 has 12 residues. J gave up 6 bases and V 11 bases, and 9 bases lay outside the gene matches. Per the germline V gene, CDR1 is SNHLY and CDR2 is FYNNEI. The CDR3 reads CASYIGGSEAFF. CDR3 in DNA: TGTGCCTCTTATATAGGGGGCTCTGAAGCTTTCTTT.

The chain carries TRBV7-9 and TRBJ1-1; the D is unclear. The CDR3 extends over 14 amino acids. Per the germline V gene, CDR1 is SEHNR and CDR2 is FQNEAQ (reference sequence). V was cut by 2 bases and J by 3 bases, with 10 bases left in between. CDR3 DNA: TGTGCCAGCAGCTTATCAGTCCAGGACACTGAAGCTTTCTTT. It yields the protein CASSLSVQDTEAFF.

The chain uses TRBV7-3 and TRBJ1-6; D call uncertain. Between the trimmed V and J ends, which lost 1 base and 4 bases, there was a span of 8 bases. CDR1 SGHTA and CDR2 FQGTGA come from the germline V gene. The CDR3 is 15 residues long. CDR3 coding DNA: TGTGCCAGCAGCTTAAGCGGAGATTATAATTCACCCCTCCACTTT. This encodes CASSLSGDYNSPLHF. The entire variable domain, with the rest obtained from reference TRBV7-3 and TRBJ1-6, is as follows: GAGVSQTPSNKVTEKGKYVELRCDPISGHTALYWYRQSLGQGPEFLIYFQGTGAADDSGLPNDRFFAVRPEGSVSTLKIQRTERGDSAVYLCASSLSGDYNSPLHFGNGTRLTVT.

This rearrangement joins TRBV18 to TRBJ2-1, with TRBD1 identical over 9 bases. With 2 bases clipped from V and 7 bases from J, the junction kept 6 bases outside the gene matches. Germline-derived CDR1 and CDR2 are KGHSH and LQKENI. There are 15 residues in the CDR3. As DNA, the CDR3 is TGTGCCAGCTCACCAAGGGGGACAGGGTCGAATGAGCAGTTCTTC. This codes for CASSPRGTGSNEQFF.

J is TRBJ2-1 and V is TRBV2, with D possibly being TRBD2 (6 bases). CDR3 length: 16 residues. Germline V gives CDR1 SNHLY, CDR2 FYNNEI. Trimming pared 7 bases from V and 5 bases from J, leaving 21 bases between. CDR3: CASTFPGTQLDNEQFF. DNA of the CDR3: TGTGCCAGCACCTTCCCCGGGACTCAGCTGGACAATGAGCAGTTCTTC. Full variable domain (rest looked up from reference TRBV2 and TRBJ2-1): EPEVTQTPSHQVTQMGQEVILRCVPISNHLYFYWYRQILGQKVEFLVSFYNNEISEKSEIFDDQFSVERPDGSNFTLKIRSTKLEDSAMYFCASTFPGTQLDNEQFFGPGTRLTVL.

The chain combines TRBV7-2 with TRBJ2-2; TRBD1 matches at 9 bases. The CDR3 spans 16 residues. V lost 3 bases to trimming and J lost 2 bases; unmatched junction nucleotides: 4. Per the germline V gene, CDR1 is SGHTA and CDR2 is FQGNSA. Here the CDR3 DNA reads TGTGCCAGCAGCTTCACAGGGGGCTCCAACACCGGGGAGCTGTTTTTT. Its protein is CASSFTGGSNTGELFF.

This chain joins TRBV6-5 and TRBJ1-4; D remains unclear. The CDR3 has 13 amino acids. V lost 2 bases to trimming and J lost 8 bases, with 9 bases between them. Germline loops: CDR1 MNHEY, CDR2 SVGAGI. CDR3 loop: CASSYGLEEKLFF. The CDR3 region has the DNA TGTGCCAGCAGTTACGGGTTAGAGGAAAAACTGTTTTTT.

The chain links TRBV19 to TRBJ2-1; D possibly corresponds to TRBD1 (5 bases). Germline V gives CDR1 LNHDA, CDR2 SQIVND (reference sequence). This CDR3 region has 13 residues. V was trimmed by 1 base and J by 5 bases, leaving 6 bases between them. CDR3 in amino acids: CASSIGQNNEQFF. For the CDR3, the DNA is TGTGCCAGTAGTATAGGACAGAACAATGAGCAGTTCTTC.

The V call is TRBV5-1, the J call TRBJ2-4; D is possibly TRBD1 or TRBD2 (5 bases each). This CDR3 is built from 15 residues. Germline V gives CDR1 SGHRS, CDR2 YFSETQ. V lost 5 bases and J lost 1, with 13 bases in between. CDR3 sequence (DNA): TGCGCCAGCAGTTCCTTAGGGGACGCCAAAAACATTCAGTACTTC. Its translation: CASSSLGDAKNIQYF.

This sequence joins TRBV11-3 and TRBJ2-5; D possibly uses TRBD1 or TRBD2 (6 bases each). Trimming took 4 bases from V and 3 from J, leaving 18 bases between them. CDR3 size: 16 residues. The V gene's germline CDR1 is SGHNT and CDR2 YENEEA. The CDR3: CASSSWTVSGEETQYF. The CDR3 DNA reads as TGTGCCAGCAGCTCGTGGACAGTATCGGGAGAAGAGACCCAGTACTTC.

The rearrangement uses TRBV9 and TRBJ2-1; TRBD1 aligns across 10 bases. Germline V gene sequence: CDR1 SGDLS, CDR2 YYNGEE. This CDR3 is built from 17 residues. Trimming at V came to 0 bases and at J to 5 bases, leaving 8 bases not matched to a gene. CDR3 nucleotide sequence: TGTGCCAGCAGCGTAGCTTTTGGGGACAGGGGTGACAATGAGCAGTTCTTC. This sequence encodes CASSVAFGDRGDNEQFF.

The chain joins TRBV6-1 to TRBJ2-3, with a possible D match to TRBD1 (5 bases). The CDR3 length is 14 residues. Per germline, CDR1 MNHNS and CDR2 SASEGT. V was trimmed by 6 bases and J by 4 bases, leaving 14 bases between them. In nucleotides, the CDR3 is TGTGCCAGCAGAGTCGAAGGGGCGTCAGATACGCAGTATTTT. Translating it yields CASRVEGASDTQYF.

The chain couples TRBV5-6 to TRBJ1-4, with D unresolved. This CDR3 is built from 16 residues. The V end lost 4 bases, the J end lost 0 bases, and 13 bases lay between the germline ends. Per germline, CDR1 SGHDT and CDR2 YYEEEE. CDR3: CASSPGRFATNEKLFF. As DNA, the CDR3 is TGTGCCAGCAGCCCGGGGAGATTTGCAACTAATGAAAAACTGTTTTTT.

V gene TRBV6-6 combines with J gene TRBJ2-3; D not certain. The CDR3 has 15 residues. CDR1 is MNHNY, CDR2 SVGAGI, per germline (reference sequence). V lost 7 bases to trimming and J lost 1 base, with 15 bases between them. The DNA of the CDR3 is TGTGCCAGCAACCTCCTTTCTGGGGGCACAGATACGCAGTATTTT. Encoded protein: CASNLLSGGTDTQYF.

The gene calls are TRBV5-4 and TRBJ2-5; D possibly corresponds to TRBD1 (5 bases). Germline V lookup: CDR1 SGHNT, CDR2 YYREEE (reference sequence). This CDR3 is built from 13 residues. V lost 4 bases, J lost 2 bases, and 9 bases lay in between. The CDR3 reads CASSLSGQETQYF. The CDR3 nucleotides are TGTGCCAGCAGCCTCTCAGGGCAAGAGACCCAGTACTTC.

The rearrangement links TRBV5-4 to TRBJ2-5, with D hard to call. The CDR3 loop spans 13 amino acids. Trimming removed 0 bases from V and 0 bases from J, with 3 bases in between. The germline V gene encodes CDR1 SGHNT and CDR2 YYREEE (reference sequence). CDR3 DNA: TGTGCCAGCAGCTTGGAGTACCAAGAGACCCAGTACTTC. As protein: CASSLEYQETQYF.